Presented here are 19 T cell receptor beta chains from one specimen sequenced in a study of early T cells in non-severe SARS-CoV-2 infection. From the 5' RACE reads, TCRdb called clonotypes with MiXCR, one entry per CDR3 protein. The sample gives about 45,000 distinct CDR3 sequences, roughly 10% of which show up once; about a fifth is in the top ten. Sequenced input: whole blood. The source is an adult who was a healthcare worker with PCR-confirmed SARS-CoV-2 infection or an uninfected control (not recorded which).

Only a few counts were recorded for this clonotype. The V call is TRBV20-1, the J call TRBJ2-3; D is ambiguous. Germline lookup yields CDR1 DFQATT and CDR2 SNEGSKA (reference sequence). This CDR3 has 12 residues. The germline V and J ends were trimmed by 2 bases and 4 bases, with 7 bases remaining between them. This CDR3 reads CSARLTSDTQYF. The CDR3 DNA follows: TGCAGTGCTAGATTGACTTCAGATACGCAGTATTTT.

This sequence joins TRBV5-1 and TRBJ2-1; tentatively, D is TRBD2 (6 bases). The CDR3 runs to 13 residues. CDR1 is SGHRS and CDR2 is YFSETQ in the germline V gene. With 2 bases removed from V and 5 bases from J, the gap between germline ends came to 8 bases. The CDR3 here is CASSFRGDNEQFF. The CDR3 DNA follows: TGCGCCAGCAGCTTCCGCGGGGACAATGAGCAGTTCTTC. The whole variable domain, filled in from reference TRBV5-1 and TRBJ2-1, reads KAGVTQTPRYLIKTRGQQVTLSCSPISGHRSVSWYQQTPGQGLQFLFEYFSETQRNKGNFPGRFSGRQFSNSRSEMNVSTLELGDSALYLCASSFRGDNEQFFGPGTRLTVL.

This clonotype was seen many times. The chain couples TRBV7-2 to TRBJ2-7, with D possibly TRBD1 on 6 matching bases. The germline CDR1 and CDR2 sequences are SGHTA and FQGNSA. CDR3 length: 14 residues. V dropped 3 bases and J dropped 2 bases, with 11 bases sitting between them. This chain's CDR3 is CASSLDRTPYEQYF. The CDR3 nucleotides are TGTGCCAGCAGCTTGGACAGAACCCCCTACGAGCAGTACTTC.

This clonotype was counted a single time. This may arise from a read error, as a much more abundant clone is one base away. V usage is TRBV30 and J usage is TRBJ1-1; a possible D gene is TRBD1 (5 bases). Germline CDR1 and CDR2: GTSNPN and SVGIG (reference sequence). The CDR3 consists of 15 residues. Deletions cut 3 bases from V and 3 bases from J, with 17 bases between. The CDR3 spells CAWSRRGHGDTEAFF. DNA for the CDR3: TGTGCCTGGAGCCGAAGAGGACACGGGGACACTGAAGCTTTCTTT. The full variable domain, in which reference TRBV30 and TRBJ1-1 provide the parts outside the CDR3, is SQTIHQWPATLVQPVGSPLSLECTVEGTSNPNLYWYRQAAGRGLQLLFYSVGIGQISSEVPQNLSASRPQDRQFILSSKKLLLSDSGFYLCAWSRRGHGDTEAFFGQGTRLTVV.

The CDR3 loop is CASSLSILGPSSGNTIYF. The CDR3 nucleotides are TGTGCCAGCAGCTTAAGTATCCTAGGGCCGTCCTCTGGAAACACCATATATTTT. V and J are TRBV7-2 and TRBJ1-3; D unclear. Germline V gene data show CDR1 as SGHTA and CDR2 as FQGNSA. The germline V and J ends were trimmed by 2 bases and 0 bases, with 17 bases remaining between them. The CDR3 extends over 18 amino acids.

This sequence joins TRBV28 and TRBJ2-7; 9 nucleotides align to TRBD1. The CDR3 length is 15 residues. The germline CDR1 and CDR2 sequences are MDHEN and SYDVKM. V was clipped by 10 bases and J by 5 bases; unmatched bases: 15. As DNA, the CDR3 is TGTGCCACCTCCTCCGCGGGACAGGGCAGGAACGAGCAGTACTTC. It is translated as CATSSAGQGRNEQYF.

CDR3 nucleotide sequence: TGTGCCAGCAGCAAGGCCACAACGGGAGCAACCTACAATGAGCAGTTCTTC. As protein: CASSKATTGATYNEQFF. The V and J genes are TRBV21-1 and TRBJ2-1; TRBD2 is the table's D call, not checked against the DNA. TRBV21-1 is noted as a pseudogene. The CDR3 loop spans 17 amino acids.

The chain links TRBV28 to TRBJ1-1; tentatively, D is TRBD1 (5 bases). V was pared by 9 bases and J by 5 bases, with 16 bases between. Looked up from germline, CDR1 is MDHEN and CDR2 is SYDVKM. The CDR3 runs 13 residues. The CDR3 coding sequence is TGTGCCAGTGACGACAGAGGGAATACTGAAGCTTTCTTT. As protein: CASDDRGNTEAFF.

This clonotype has just a few counts. This chain joins TRBV4-2 and TRBJ2-7, with 8 positions matching TRBD1. From germline, CDR1 is LGHNA and CDR2 YNFKEQ. The CDR3 has 15 residues. V lost 4 bases, J lost 4 bases, and 9 bases stayed unmatched. In DNA, the CDR3 is TGTGCCAGCAGCCGACCGCAGGACAGGGTTTACGAGCAGTACTTC. Its protein product is CASSRPQDRVYEQYF.

This chain joins TRBV28 and TRBJ2-1, with D perhaps TRBD1 (6 bases). This CDR3 spans 11 amino acids. V was pared by 3 bases and J by 10 bases, with 7 bases between. Germline V gives CDR1 MDHEN, CDR2 SYDVKM. For the CDR3, the DNA is TGTGCCAGCAGTTTCGACAGGGAGCAGTTCTTC. Its protein product is CASSFDREQFF.

The V call is TRBV5-1, the J call TRBJ2-5; D is undetermined. Looked up from germline, CDR1 is SGHRS and CDR2 is YFSETQ. The CDR3 has 18 amino acids. Deletions cut 0 bases from V and 2 bases from J, with 20 bases between. In nucleotides, the CDR3 is TGCGCCAGCAGCTTGGTTACGTCAAGGGTCCGATTACAAGAGACCCAGTACTTC. Residues: CASSLVTSRVRLQETQYF.

This chain joins TRBV3-1 and TRBJ2-3, with TRBD2 as a possible D gene (6 bases). The ends were cut back, 4 bases at V and 6 bases at J, with 14 bases in the middle. The CDR3 consists of 14 residues. Germline V CDR1 and CDR2: LGHDT, YNNKEL (reference sequence). The CDR3: CASSLWGVYDTQYF. The CDR3 DNA reads as TGTGCCAGCAGCCTCTGGGGGGTATACGATACGCAGTATTTT.

This clonotype was counted many times. The V call is TRBV6-5, the J call TRBJ2-1; 8 nucleotides agree with TRBD2. This CDR3 is 15 amino acids long. The junction had 5 bases not matched to a gene; V was cut back by 2 bases and J by 5 bases. Germline V CDR1 and CDR2: MNHEY, SVGAGI. CDR3 region: CASSYDWREDNEQFF. The CDR3 DNA reads TGTGCCAGCAGTTACGACTGGCGGGAGGACAATGAGCAGTTCTTC.

This clonotype has ten or more counts. J is TRBJ2-1 and V is TRBV12-3 or TRBV12-4, with TRBD2 matching 14 bases. The V and J ends lost 7 bases and 9 bases, in that order; junction bases with no gene match: 17. The CDR3 loop spans 18 amino acids. CDR3 nucleotides: TGTGCCAGCACTCTACGACTAGCGGGAGGGTCATCGAGGAGTGAGCAGTTCTTC. Amino acid sequence: CASTLRLAGGSSRSEQFF.

As for this clonotype: A clone one base away is much larger, so this may be a read error. This chain links TRBV7-3 with TRBJ2-2; maybe TRBD1 (6 bases). This CDR3 comprises 14 residues. Germline CDR1 reads SGHTA; CDR2 reads FQGTGA. V lost 8 bases and J 2 bases, leaving 12 bases between the germline ends. This CDR3 reads CASGRGHNTGELFF. As DNA, the CDR3 is TGTGCCAGCGGACGGGGACACAACACCGGGGAGCTGTTTTTT.

The table lists this clonotype with a few counts. The rearrangement joins TRBV29-1 to TRBJ2-4; D unresolved. This CDR3 has 14 amino acids. Germline assignment: CDR1 SQVTM and CDR2 ANQGSEA. Trimming cost V 7 bases and J 1 base, with 14 bases left between them. DNA for the CDR3: TGCAGCGCTGCGACGGGCTTCGCCAAAAACATTCAGTACTTC. Translation: CSAATGFAKNIQYF.

The V call is TRBV20-1, the J call TRBJ2-5; no clear D. The CDR3 contains 13 residues. V dropped 0 bases and J dropped 0 bases, with 5 bases sitting between them. Germline lookup yields CDR1 DFQATT and CDR2 SNEGSKA (reference sequence). The DNA for the CDR3 is TGCAGTGCTAGAGAGGGAAACCAAGAGACCCAGTACTTC. It yields the protein CSAREGNQETQYF.

This clonotype occurred many times. The chain links TRBV11-2 to TRBJ2-1; 7 nucleotides agree with TRBD1. The ends lost 3 bases at V and 1 base at J; junction bases unmatched: 9. The CDR3 runs to 17 residues. Per the germline V gene, CDR1 is SGHAT and CDR2 is FQNNGV. The CDR3 region has the DNA TGTGCCAGCAGCTTCGGGACAGACCACTCATCCTACAATGAGCAGTTCTTC. Its translation: CASSFGTDHSSYNEQFF.

This clonotype has a count of ten or more. This chain links TRBV10-3 with TRBJ2-3; D gene uncertain. Germline CDR1 reads ENHRY; CDR2 reads SYGVKD. V lost 6 bases to trimming and J lost 2 bases, with 6 bases between them. This CDR3 has 12 amino acids. For the CDR3, the DNA is TGTGCCATCAGCTGGGACACAGATACGCAGTATTTT. Translated: CAISWDTDTQYF.